A single sample gave rise to the 6 T cell receptor beta chains below, sequenced in a study of OX40 agonist ivuxolimab in advanced cancers. Assay used: immunoSEQ multiplex PCR; TCRdb lists only in-frame clones, some missing. This table has over 45,000 clones, roughly 83% appearing once. The sample was CD4+ or CD8+ T cells sorted from blood, taken in a trial of the OX40 agonist ivuxolimab. The source of these receptors is an adult with an advanced solid tumor such as melanoma, head and neck, liver or kidney cancer.

The V call is TRBV11-3, the J call TRBJ2-1; the match to TRBD1 covers 12 bases. The V and J ends lost 4 bases and 8 bases, in that order; junction bases with no gene match: 6. Germline CDR1 SGHNT, CDR2 YENEEA. CDR3 length: 15 amino acids. The CDR3, as DNA: TGTGCCAGCAGCTGGGGGACAGGGGGCAGAGATGAGCAGTTCTTC. As protein: CASSWGTGGRDEQFF. Full variable domain (rest looked up from reference TRBV11-3 and TRBJ2-1): EAGVVQSPRYKIIEKKQPVAFWCNPISGHNTLYWYLQNLGQGPELLIRYENEEAVDDSQLPKDRFSAERLKGVDSTLKIQPAELGDSAVYLCASSWGTGGRDEQFFGPGTRLTVL.

The rearrangement uses TRBV5-1 and TRBJ2-1; 8 bases align to TRBD2. Germline V gene data show CDR1 as SGHRS and CDR2 as YFSETQ. CDR3 length: 15 amino acids. V trimming: 4 bases; J trimming: 2 bases; junction bases outside the gene matches: 5. CDR3 in amino acids: CASSSSGITYNEQFF. As DNA, the CDR3 is TGCGCCAGCAGCAGTAGCGGGATTACCTACAATGAGCAGTTCTTC. Complete variable domain (other parts from reference TRBV5-1 and TRBJ2-1): KAGVTQTPRYLIKTRGQQVTLSCSPISGHRSVSWYQQTPGQGLQFLFEYFSETQRNKGNFPGRFSGRQFSNSRSEMNVSTLELGDSALYLCASSSSGITYNEQFFGPGTRLTVL.

The gene calls are TRBV2 and TRBJ2-5, with 7 bases aligning to TRBD1. The CDR3 runs to 14 residues. The germline gives CDR1 SNHLY, CDR2 FYNNEI. V gave up 5 bases and J gave up 5 bases; unmatched junction bases: 8. The CDR3 DNA is TGTGCCAGCAGTAATACAGGGGTGGTGGAGACCCAGTACTTC. It is translated as CASSNTGVVETQYF.

This clone has just a few counts. This rearrangement joins TRBV21-1 to TRBJ2-7; the table's D call, TRBD1, was not checked against the DNA. TRBV21-1 is classified as a pseudogene. The CDR3 extends over 15 amino acids. The CDR3 DNA reads TGTGCCAGCAGCAAAGGGTGGGACAGGGTCTACGAGCAGTACTTC. Amino acid sequence: CASSKGWDRVYEQYF.

J is TRBJ2-3 and V is TRBV5-6; 8 bases match TRBD1. V gave up 3 bases and J gave up 5 bases; unmatched junction bases: 14. The CDR3 runs 17 residues. The germline V gene encodes CDR1 SGHDT and CDR2 YYEEEE. The CDR3 spells CASSWGWPTGAEDTQYF. The CDR3, as DNA: TGTGCCAGCAGCTGGGGCTGGCCGACAGGGGCGGAAGATACGCAGTATTTT.

V is TRBV7-3 and J is TRBJ1-2, with 7 bases fitting TRBD1. CDR1 is SGHTA and CDR2 is FQGTGA in the germline V gene. V lost 2 bases and J lost 4; bases outside the gene matches: 7. This CDR3 spans 15 amino acids. CDR3 protein: CASSLGPDRAYGYTF. Written as DNA, the CDR3 is TGTGCCAGCAGCTTAGGCCCTGACAGGGCCTATGGCTACACCTTC.